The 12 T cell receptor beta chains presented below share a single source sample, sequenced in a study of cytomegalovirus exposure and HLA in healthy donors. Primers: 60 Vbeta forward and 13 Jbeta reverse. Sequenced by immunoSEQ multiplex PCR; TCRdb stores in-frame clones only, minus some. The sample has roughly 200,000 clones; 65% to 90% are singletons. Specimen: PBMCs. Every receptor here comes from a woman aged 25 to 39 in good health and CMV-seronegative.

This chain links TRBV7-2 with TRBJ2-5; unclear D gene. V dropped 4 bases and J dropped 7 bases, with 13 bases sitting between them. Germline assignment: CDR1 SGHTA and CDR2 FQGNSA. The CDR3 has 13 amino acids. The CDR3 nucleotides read TGTGCCAGCAGCTCAGAGTTTCGGGTGACCCAGTACTTC. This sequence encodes CASSSEFRVTQYF. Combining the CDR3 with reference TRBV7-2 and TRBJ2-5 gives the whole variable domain GAGVSQSPSNKVTEKGKDVELRCDPISGHTALYWYRQSLGQGLEFLIYFQGNSAPDKSGLPSDRFSAERTGGSVSTLTIQRTQQEDSAVYLCASSSEFRVTQYFGPGTRLLVL.

For the CDR3, the DNA is TGTGCCAGCAGCTTAGCAGGGGGCAATCAGCCCCAGCATTTT. It codes for CASSLAGGNQPQHF. The chain couples TRBV7-8 to TRBJ1-5; weak D call: TRBD1 (5 bases). V lost 0 bases and J lost 2, with 5 bases in between. The germline V gene has CDR1 SGHVS and CDR2 FQNEAQ. There are 14 residues in the CDR3.

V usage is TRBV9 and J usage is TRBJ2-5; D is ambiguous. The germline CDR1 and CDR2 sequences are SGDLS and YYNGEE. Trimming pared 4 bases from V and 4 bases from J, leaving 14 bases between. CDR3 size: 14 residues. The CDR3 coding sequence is TGTGCCAGCAGCTTAGGGCCCAGAGGAGAGACCCAGTACTTC. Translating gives CASSLGPRGETQYF.

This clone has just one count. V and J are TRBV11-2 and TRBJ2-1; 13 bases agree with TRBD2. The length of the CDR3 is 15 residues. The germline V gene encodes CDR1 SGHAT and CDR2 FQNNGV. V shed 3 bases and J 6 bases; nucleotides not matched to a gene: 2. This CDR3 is CASSFTSGRANEQFF. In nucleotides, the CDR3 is TGTGCCAGCAGCTTTACTAGCGGGAGGGCCAATGAGCAGTTCTTC.

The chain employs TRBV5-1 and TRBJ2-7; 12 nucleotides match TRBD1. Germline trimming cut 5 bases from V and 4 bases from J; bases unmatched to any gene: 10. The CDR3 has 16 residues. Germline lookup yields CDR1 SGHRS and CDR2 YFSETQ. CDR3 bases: TGCGCCAGCAGTTCGGGCCGGGACAGGGGGCAGTACGAGCAGTACTTC. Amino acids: CASSSGRDRGQYEQYF.

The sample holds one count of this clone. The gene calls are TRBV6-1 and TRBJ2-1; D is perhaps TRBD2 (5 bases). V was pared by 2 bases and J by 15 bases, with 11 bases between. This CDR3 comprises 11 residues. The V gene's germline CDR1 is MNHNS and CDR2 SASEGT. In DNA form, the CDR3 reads TGTGCCAGCAGTGAAATCGACTACAGGTTCTTC. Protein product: CASSEIDYRFF.

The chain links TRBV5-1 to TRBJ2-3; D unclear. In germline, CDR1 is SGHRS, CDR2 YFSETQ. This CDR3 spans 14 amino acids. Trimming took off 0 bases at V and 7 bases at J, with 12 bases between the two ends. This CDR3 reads CASSLGTGENTQYF. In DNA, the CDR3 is TGCGCCAGCAGCTTGGGCACCGGAGAGAATACGCAGTATTTT.

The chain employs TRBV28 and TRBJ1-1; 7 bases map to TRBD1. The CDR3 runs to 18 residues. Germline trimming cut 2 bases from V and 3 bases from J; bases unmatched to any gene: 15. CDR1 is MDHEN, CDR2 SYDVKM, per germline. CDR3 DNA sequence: TGTGCCAGCAGTTTAAGAGGGGACAGACAATACCGGGACACTGAAGCTTTCTTT. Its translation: CASSLRGDRQYRDTEAFF.

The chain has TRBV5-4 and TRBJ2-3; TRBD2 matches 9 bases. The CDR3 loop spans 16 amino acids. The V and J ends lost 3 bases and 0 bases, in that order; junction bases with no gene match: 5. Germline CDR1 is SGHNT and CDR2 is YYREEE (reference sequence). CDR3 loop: CASSWETSGSTDTQYF. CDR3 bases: TGTGCCAGCAGCTGGGAGACTAGCGGTAGCACAGATACGCAGTATTTT.

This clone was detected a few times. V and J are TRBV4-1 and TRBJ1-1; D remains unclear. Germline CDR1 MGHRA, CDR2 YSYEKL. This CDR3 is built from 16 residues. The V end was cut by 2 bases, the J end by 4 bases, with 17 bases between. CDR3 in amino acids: CASSQLVHSGSTEAFF. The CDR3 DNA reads TGCGCCAGCAGCCAATTAGTACACAGTGGGAGCACTGAAGCTTTCTTT.

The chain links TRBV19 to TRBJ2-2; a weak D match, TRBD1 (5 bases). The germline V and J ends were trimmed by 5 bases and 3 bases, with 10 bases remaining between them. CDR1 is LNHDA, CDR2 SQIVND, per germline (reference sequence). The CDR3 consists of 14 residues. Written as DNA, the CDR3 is TGTGCCAGTAGTCCAAGACAGTACACCGGGGAGCTGTTTTTT. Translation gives CASSPRQYTGELFF.

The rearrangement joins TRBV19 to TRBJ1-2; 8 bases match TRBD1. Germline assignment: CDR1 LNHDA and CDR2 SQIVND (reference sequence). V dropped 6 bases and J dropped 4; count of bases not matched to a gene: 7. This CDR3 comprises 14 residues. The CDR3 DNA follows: TGTGCCAGTAGCAAAGGACAGGGCATCTATGGCTACACCTTC. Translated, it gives CASSKGQGIYGYTF.